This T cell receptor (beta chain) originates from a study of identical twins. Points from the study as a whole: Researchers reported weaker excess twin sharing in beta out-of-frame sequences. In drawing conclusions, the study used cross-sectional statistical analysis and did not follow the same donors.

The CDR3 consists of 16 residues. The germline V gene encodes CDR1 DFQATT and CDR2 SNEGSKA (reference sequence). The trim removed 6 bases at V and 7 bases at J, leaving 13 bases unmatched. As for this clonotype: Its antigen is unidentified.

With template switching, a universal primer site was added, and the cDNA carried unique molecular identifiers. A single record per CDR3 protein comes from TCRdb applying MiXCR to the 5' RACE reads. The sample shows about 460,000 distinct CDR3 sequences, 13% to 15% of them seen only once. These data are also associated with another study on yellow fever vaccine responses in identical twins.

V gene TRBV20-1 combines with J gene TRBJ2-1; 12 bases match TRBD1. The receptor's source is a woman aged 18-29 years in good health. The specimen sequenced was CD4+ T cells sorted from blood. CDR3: CSALDPGTGGMNEQFF. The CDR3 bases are TGCAGTGCCCTTGACCCCGGGACAGGGGGCATGAATGAGCAGTTCTTC.